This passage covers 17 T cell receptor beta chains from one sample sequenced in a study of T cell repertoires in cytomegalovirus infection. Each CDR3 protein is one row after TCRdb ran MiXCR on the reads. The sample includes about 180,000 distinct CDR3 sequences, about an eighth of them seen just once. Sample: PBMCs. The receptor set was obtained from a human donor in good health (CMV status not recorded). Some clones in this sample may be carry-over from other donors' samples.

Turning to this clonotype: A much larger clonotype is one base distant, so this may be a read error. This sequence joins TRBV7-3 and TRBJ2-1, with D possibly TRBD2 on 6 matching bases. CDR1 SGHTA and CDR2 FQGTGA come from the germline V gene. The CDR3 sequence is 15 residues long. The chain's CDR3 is CASSEGTSSYNEPFF. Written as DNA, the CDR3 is TGTGCCAGCAGCGAAGGGACTTCCTCCTACAATGAGCCGTTCTTC. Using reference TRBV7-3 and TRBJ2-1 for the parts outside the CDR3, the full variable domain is GAGVSQTPSNKVTEKGKYVELRCDPISGHTALYWYRQSLGQGPEFLIYFQGTGAADDSGLPNDRFFAVRPEGSVSTLKIQRTERGDSAVYLCASSEGTSSYNEPFFGPGTRLTVL.

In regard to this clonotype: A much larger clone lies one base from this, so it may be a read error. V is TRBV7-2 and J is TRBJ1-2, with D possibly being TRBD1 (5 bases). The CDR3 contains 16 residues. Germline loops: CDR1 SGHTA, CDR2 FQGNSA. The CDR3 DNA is TGTGCCAGCAGCTTAGTGTTTCTAGGACACCGGTTCGGCTGCACCTTC. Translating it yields CASSLVFLGHRFGCTF.

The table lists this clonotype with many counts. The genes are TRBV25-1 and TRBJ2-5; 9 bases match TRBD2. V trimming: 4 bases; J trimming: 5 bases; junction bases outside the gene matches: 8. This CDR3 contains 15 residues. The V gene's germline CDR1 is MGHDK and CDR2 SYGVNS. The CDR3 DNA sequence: TGTGCCAGCAGTGTCGCGGGGGGGCCGGAGGAGACCCAGTACTTC. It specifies CASSVAGGPEETQYF. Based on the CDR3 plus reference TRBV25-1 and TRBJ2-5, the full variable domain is EADIYQTPRYLVIGTGKKITLECSQTMGHDKMYWYQQDPGMELHLIHYSYGVNSTEKGDLSSESTVSRIRTEHFPLTLESARPSHTSQYLCASSVAGGPEETQYFGPGTRLLVL.

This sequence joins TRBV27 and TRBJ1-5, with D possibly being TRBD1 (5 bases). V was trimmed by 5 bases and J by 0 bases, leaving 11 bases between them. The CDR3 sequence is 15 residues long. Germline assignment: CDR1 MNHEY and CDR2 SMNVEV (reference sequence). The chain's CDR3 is CASSARGASNQPQHF. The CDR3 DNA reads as TGTGCCAGCAGTGCAAGGGGTGCTAGCAATCAGCCCCAGCATTTT.

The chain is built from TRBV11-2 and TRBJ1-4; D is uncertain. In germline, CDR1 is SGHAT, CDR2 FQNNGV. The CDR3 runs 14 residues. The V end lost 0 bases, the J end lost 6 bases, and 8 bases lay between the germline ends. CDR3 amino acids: CASSLDPIDEKLFF. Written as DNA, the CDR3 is TGTGCCAGCAGCTTAGATCCCATTGATGAAAAACTGTTTTTT. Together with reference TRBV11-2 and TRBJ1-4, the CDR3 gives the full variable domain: EAGVAQSPRYKIIEKRQSVAFWCNPISGHATLYWYQQILGQGPKLLIQFQNNGVVDDSQLPKDRFSAERLKGVDSTLKIQPAKLEDSAVYLCASSLDPIDEKLFFGSGTQLSVL.

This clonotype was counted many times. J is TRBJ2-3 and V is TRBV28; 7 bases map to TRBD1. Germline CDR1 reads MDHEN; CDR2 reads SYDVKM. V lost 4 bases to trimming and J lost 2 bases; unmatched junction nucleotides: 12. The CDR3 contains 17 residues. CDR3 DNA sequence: TGTGCCAGCAGTTCACCCAGCCAGGGGGAACTCACAGATACGCAGTATTTT. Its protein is CASSSPSQGELTDTQYF.

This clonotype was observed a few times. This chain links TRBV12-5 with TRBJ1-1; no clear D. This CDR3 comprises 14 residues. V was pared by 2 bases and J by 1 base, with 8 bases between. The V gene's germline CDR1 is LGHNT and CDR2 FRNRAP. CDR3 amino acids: CASGLPGKNTEAFF. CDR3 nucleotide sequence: TGTGCTAGTGGTTTGCCAGGAAAGAACACTGAAGCTTTCTTT. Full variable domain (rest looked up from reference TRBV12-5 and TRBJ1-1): DARVTQTPRHKVTEMGQEVTMRCQPILGHNTVFWYRQTMMQGLELLAYFRNRAPLDDSGMPKDRFSAEMPDATLATLKIQPSEPRDSAVYFCASGLPGKNTEAFFGQGTRLTVV.

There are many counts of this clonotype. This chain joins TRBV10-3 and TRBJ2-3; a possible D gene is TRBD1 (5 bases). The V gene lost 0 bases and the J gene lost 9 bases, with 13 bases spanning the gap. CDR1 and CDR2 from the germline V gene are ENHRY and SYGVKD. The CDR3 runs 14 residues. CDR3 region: CAISESLGAETQYF. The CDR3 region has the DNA TGTGCCATCAGTGAGTCCCTAGGGGCTGAGACGCAGTATTTT.

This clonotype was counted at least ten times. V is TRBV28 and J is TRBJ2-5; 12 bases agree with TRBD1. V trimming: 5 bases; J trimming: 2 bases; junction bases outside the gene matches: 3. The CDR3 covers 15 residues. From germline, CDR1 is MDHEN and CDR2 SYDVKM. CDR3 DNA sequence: TGTGCCAGCAGTCCGGGACAGGGGGCACAAGAGACCCAGTACTTC. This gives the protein CASSPGQGAQETQYF. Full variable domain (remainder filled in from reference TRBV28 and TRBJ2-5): DVKVTQSSRYLVKRTGEKVFLECVQDMDHENMFWYRQDPGLGLRLIYFSYDVKMKEKGDIPEGYSVSREKKERFSLILESASTNQTSMYLCASSPGQGAQETQYFGPGTRLLVL.

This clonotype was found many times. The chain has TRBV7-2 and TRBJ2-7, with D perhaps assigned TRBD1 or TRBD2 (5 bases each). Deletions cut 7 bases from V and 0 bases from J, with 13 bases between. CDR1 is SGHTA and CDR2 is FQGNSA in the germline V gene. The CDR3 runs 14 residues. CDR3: CASTSGTVSYEQYF. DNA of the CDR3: TGTGCCAGCACCTCCGGGACCGTCTCCTACGAGCAGTACTTC.

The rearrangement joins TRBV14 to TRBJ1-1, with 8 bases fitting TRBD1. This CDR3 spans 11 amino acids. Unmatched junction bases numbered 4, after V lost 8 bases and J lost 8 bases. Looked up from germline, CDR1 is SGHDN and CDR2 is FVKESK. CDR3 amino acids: CASSRGREAFF. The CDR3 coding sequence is TGTGCCAGCTCCAGGGGGCGAGAAGCTTTCTTT.

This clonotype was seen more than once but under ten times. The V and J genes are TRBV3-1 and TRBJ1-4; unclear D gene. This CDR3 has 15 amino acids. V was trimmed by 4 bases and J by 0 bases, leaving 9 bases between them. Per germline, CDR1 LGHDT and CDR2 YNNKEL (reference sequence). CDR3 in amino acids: CASSPHSATNEKLFF. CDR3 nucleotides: TGTGCCAGCAGCCCTCACAGTGCAACTAATGAAAAACTGTTTTTT. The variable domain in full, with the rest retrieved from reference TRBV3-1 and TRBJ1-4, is DTAVSQTPKYLVTQMGNDKSIKCEQNLGHDTMYWYKQDSKKFLKIMFSYNNKELIINETVPNRFSPKSPDKAHLNLHINSLELGDSAVYFCASSPHSATNEKLFFGSGTQLSVL.

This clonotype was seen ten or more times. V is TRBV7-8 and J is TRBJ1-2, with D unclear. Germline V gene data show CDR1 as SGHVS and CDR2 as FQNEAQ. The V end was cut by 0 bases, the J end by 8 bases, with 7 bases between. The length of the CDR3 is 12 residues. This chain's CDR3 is CASSLAEYGYTF. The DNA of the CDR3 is TGTGCCAGCAGCTTAGCCGAGTACGGCTACACCTTC.

CDR3 sequence: CASSLAKDTQYF. The CDR3 nucleotides are TGCGCCAGCAGCTTGGCCAAGGATACGCAGTATTTT. The chain is built from TRBV5-1 and TRBJ2-3; D is unresolved. The length of the CDR3 is 12 residues. V was shortened by 0 bases and J by 6 bases, with 5 bases between the two germline ends. Germline V lookup: CDR1 SGHRS, CDR2 YFSETQ.

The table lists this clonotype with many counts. CDR3 DNA: TGTGCCAGCAGCTTAGACTTTAACACCGGGGAGCTGTTTTTT. Protein: CASSLDFNTGELFF. The rearrangement uses TRBV7-2 and TRBJ2-2; D gene unclear. Trimming stripped 1 base from V and 2 bases from J, with 5 bases between. This CDR3 spans 14 amino acids. Germline V lookup: CDR1 SGHTA, CDR2 FQGNSA.

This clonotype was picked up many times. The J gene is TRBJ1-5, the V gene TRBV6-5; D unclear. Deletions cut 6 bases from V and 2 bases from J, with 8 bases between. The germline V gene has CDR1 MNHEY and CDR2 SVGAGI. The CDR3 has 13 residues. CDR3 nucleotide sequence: TGTGCCAGCAGACAACATGGCAATCAGCCCCAGCATTTT. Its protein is CASRQHGNQPQHF.

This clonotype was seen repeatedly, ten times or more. CDR3 sequence (DNA): TGTGCCAGCAGCCCCCCAGACACTGAAGCTTTCTTT. Protein product: CASSPPDTEAFF. The rearrangement joins TRBV7-9 to TRBJ1-1, with D unresolved. CDR3 size: 12 residues. Trimming left V 5 bases short and J 3 bases short, with 7 bases between. Germline assignment: CDR1 SEHNR and CDR2 FQNEAQ (reference sequence).